The 10 T cell receptor beta chains reported below all come from one sample, sequenced in a study of blood T cell repertoires in COVID-19. Measured with immunoSEQ multiplex PCR; TCRdb has only the in-frame clones, and not every one. The sample has 150,000 to 200,000 clones, approximately 88% seen once. The sample comprised PBMCs or T cells enriched from blood (not recorded which). The receptors derive from a woman aged 60-75 years who had recovered from COVID-19.

The gene calls are TRBV30 and TRBJ1-4; the match to TRBD1 covers 7 bases. The CDR3 covers 15 residues. Germline V lookup: CDR1 GTSNPN, CDR2 SVGIG (reference sequence). V trimming: 2 bases; J trimming: 6 bases; junction bases outside the gene matches: 9. The DNA for the CDR3 is TGTGCCTGGAGTCTAGGGGGCAGCAGGGATGAAAAACTGTTTTTT. Translated: CAWSLGGSRDEKLFF.

J is TRBJ2-2 and V is TRBV5-1, with D unclear. The V end lost 4 bases, the J end lost 0 bases, and 7 bases lay between the germline ends. Germline V gene lookup returns CDR1 SGHRS and CDR2 YFSETQ. CDR3 length: 14 amino acids. DNA of the CDR3: TGCGCCAGCAGCGGAGAAGCGAACACCGGGGAGCTGTTTTTT. This sequence encodes CASSGEANTGELFF.

The V gene is TRBV3-1 (or the pseudogene TRBV3-2), the J gene TRBJ1-5; D is undetermined. The length of the CDR3 is 15 residues. Per germline, CDR1 LGHDT and CDR2 YNNKEL (reference sequence). V lost 4 bases and J lost 6, with 16 bases in between. The CDR3, as DNA: TGTGCCAGCAGCCTAGACGTGGGCCCAGGTCAGCCCCAGCATTTT. This sequence encodes CASSLDVGPGQPQHF.

This chain connects TRBV27 to TRBJ2-2; 13 bases line up with TRBD2. From germline, CDR1 is MNHEY and CDR2 SMNVEV (reference sequence). The CDR3 length is 17 residues. Trimming removed 3 bases from V and 6 bases from J; junction bases left unmatched: 7. The CDR3 sequence: CASSFLRLAGGPGELFF. CDR3 DNA sequence: TGTGCCAGCAGTTTCCTCCGACTAGCGGGAGGCCCCGGGGAGCTGTTTTTT.

V usage is TRBV6-2 or TRBV6-3 and J usage is TRBJ2-2, with TRBD1 matching over 8 bases. Germline V lookup: CDR1 MNHEY, CDR2 SVGEGT. V lost 5 bases and J lost 5; bases outside the gene matches: 10. The CDR3 runs 16 residues. DNA for the CDR3: TGTGCCAGCAGTCGGGCCGGGACAGGCGTAACCGGGGAGCTGTTTTTT. Translated, it gives CASSRAGTGVTGELFF.

This clone was seen a few times. This chain uses TRBV15 with TRBJ1-1, with 8 bases fitting TRBD1. This CDR3 has 15 residues. V was pared by 3 bases and J by 5 bases, with 8 bases of the junction left unmatched. Germline CDR1 reads LNHNV; CDR2 reads YYDKDF (reference sequence). The CDR3 protein is CATSSGRGDRTEAFF. CDR3 nucleotide sequence: TGTGCCACCAGCAGTGGGAGGGGGGACAGGACTGAAGCTTTCTTT.

The CDR3, as DNA: TGTGCCAGCAGTCTGACGACGGGGGAAAAACTGTTTTTT. This sequence encodes CASSLTTGEKLFF. The V gene is TRBV6-5, the J gene TRBJ1-4; D gene ambiguous. Between the trimmed V and J ends, which lost 5 bases and 8 bases, there was a span of 12 bases. From germline, CDR1 is MNHEY and CDR2 SVGAGI. This CDR3 contains 13 residues.

The chain combines TRBV11-2 with TRBJ1-1, with D hard to call. The CDR3 totals 13 residues. V shed 5 bases and J shed 1 base, with 8 bases lying between them. CDR1 is SGHAT and CDR2 is FQNNGV in the germline V gene. CDR3 region: CASSTRENTEAFF. CDR3 DNA sequence: TGTGCCAGCAGCACCCGGGAGAACACTGAAGCTTTCTTT.

The chain links TRBV11-2 to TRBJ1-1, with 7 nucleotides matching TRBD1. With 2 bases clipped from V and 6 bases from J, the junction kept 12 bases outside the gene matches. This CDR3 contains 16 residues. From germline, CDR1 is SGHAT and CDR2 FQNNGV. The CDR3 here is CASSLLFGGGGSEAFF. The CDR3 coding sequence is TGTGCCAGCAGCTTATTGTTTGGAGGGGGCGGCTCTGAAGCTTTCTTT.

This clone is a singleton in its sample. The V and J genes are TRBV5-1 and TRBJ2-5; D ambiguous. V was trimmed by 2 bases and J by 5 bases, leaving 7 bases between them. CDR3 length equals 12 residues. CDR1 is SGHRS and CDR2 is YFSETQ in the germline V gene. The CDR3 DNA follows: TGCGCCAGCAGCTTCGGTGAGGAGACCCAGTACTTC. Its translation: CASSFGEETQYF.